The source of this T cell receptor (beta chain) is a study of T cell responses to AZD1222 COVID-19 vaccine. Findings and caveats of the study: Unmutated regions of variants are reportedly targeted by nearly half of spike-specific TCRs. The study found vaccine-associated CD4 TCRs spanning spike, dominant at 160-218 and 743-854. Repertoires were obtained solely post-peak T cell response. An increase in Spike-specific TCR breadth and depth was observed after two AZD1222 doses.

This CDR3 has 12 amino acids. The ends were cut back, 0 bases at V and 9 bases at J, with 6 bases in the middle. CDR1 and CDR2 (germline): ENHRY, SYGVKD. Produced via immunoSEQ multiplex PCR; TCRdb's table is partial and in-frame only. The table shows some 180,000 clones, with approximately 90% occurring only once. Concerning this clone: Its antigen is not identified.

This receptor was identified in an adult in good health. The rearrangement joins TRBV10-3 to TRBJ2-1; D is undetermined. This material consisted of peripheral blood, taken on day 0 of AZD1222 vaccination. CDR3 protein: CAISESISEQFF. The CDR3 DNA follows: TGTGCCATCAGTGAGTCGATAAGTGAGCAGTTCTTC.